This TCR beta chain came from a study of shared clonotypes between healthy human individuals. The CDR3 runs 14 residues. The V gene's germline CDR1 is SGHAT and CDR2 FQNNGV. After removal of 5 bases from V and 2 bases from J, the junction contained 6 bases not matched to a gene. Produced via immunoSEQ multiplex PCR; TCRdb's table is partial and in-frame only. The sample carries about 2.4 million clones, around nine tenths recorded once. Sequencing was carried out using naive CD4+ T cells sorted from blood. Subset: CD45RA+ positively selected. This clonotype was sampled from a man between 18 and 35 years old in good health. V is TRBV11-2 and J is TRBJ2-7; 7 nucleotides line up with TRBD1. The CDR3 loop reads CASSPGGSTYEQYF. The CDR3, as DNA: TGTGCCAGCAGCCCAGGGGGTTCTACCTACGAGCAGTACTTC.